The rows below give T cell receptor beta chains drawn from one sample of a study of T cell responses to AZD1222 COVID-19 vaccine. Sequenced by immunoSEQ multiplex PCR; TCRdb stores in-frame clones only, minus some. The data contain 70,000 or so clones, around 87% of them singletons. The sample here was peripheral blood, taken on day 0 of AZD1222 vaccination. These receptors all stem from an adult in good health. CDR3s include the opening cysteine and the closing phenylalanine or tryptophan. D genes are given only for firm matches. Clone size appears in some rows only: once, few, many, or a class for an expanded clone.

D gene	V gene	J gene	clone size	CDR3 protein	CDR3 DNA
TRBD2	TRBV19	TRBJ2-3	-	CASSPTSGGGTDTQYF	TGTGCCAGTAGTCCCACCTCGGGGGGGGGAACAGATACGCAGTATTTT
-	TRBV5-1	TRBJ2-7	-	CASSYLGGIYEQYF	TGCGCCAGCAGTTACCTGGGTGGGATATACGAGCAGTACTTC
-	TRBV30	TRBJ1-1	-	CASRYKNTEAFF	TGTGCCAGCAGATATAAGAACACTGAAGCTTTCTTT
TRBD2	TRBV3-1/TRBV3-2	TRBJ2-3	few	CASSQVGTTKGRDTQYF	TGTGCCAGCAGCCAAGTAGGGACTACCAAGGGTCGAGATACGCAGTATTTT
-	TRBV7-8	TRBJ1-1	-	CASSGSGFGTEAFF	TGTGCCAGCAGTGGTTCTGGGTTTGGCACTGAAGCTTTCTTT
-	TRBV10-3	TRBJ1-5	-	CAISDPGGQPQHF	TGTGCCATCAGTGACCCCGGGGGCCAGCCCCAGCATTTT
-	TRBV21-1	TRBJ2-3	-	CASSKGGEEGTDTQYF	TGTGCCAGCAGCAAAGGAGGGGAGGAGGGGACAGATACGCAGTATTTT
-	TRBV19	TRBJ1-5	once	CASSSTFGAHNQPQHF	TGTGCCAGTAGTTCCACTTTTGGGGCCCACAATCAGCCCCAGCATTTT
-	TRBV7-9	TRBJ1-6	-	CASSSGQLSSYNSPLHF	TGTGCCAGCAGCTCAGGACAGTTGAGCTCCTATAATTCACCCCTCCACTTT
-	TRBV6-5	TRBJ2-5	-	CASSSGSQPQETQYF	TGTGCCAGCAGTTCGGGGTCACAGCCCCAAGAGACCCAGTACTTC
TRBD2	TRBV10-3	TRBJ2-1	-	CAISESQRGGQNNEQFF	TGTGCCATCAGTGAGTCCCAGCGGGGGGGCCAGAACAATGAGCAGTTCTTC
-	TRBV30	TRBJ1-2	-	CAWNTERNYGYTF	TGTGCCTGGAACACAGAGAGAAACTATGGCTACACCTTC
TRBD2	TRBV5-1	TRBJ2-2	once	CASSLILAGNTGELFF	TGCGCCAGCAGCCTTATACTAGCGGGGAACACCGGGGAGCTGTTTTTT
TRBD2	TRBV6-5	TRBJ2-7	once	CASSLSSGSSYEQYF	TGTGCCAGCAGCCTATCTAGCGGGAGCTCCTACGAGCAGTACTTC
-	TRBV19	TRBJ1-5	-	CASSSREQPQHF	TGTGCCAGTAGTTCGCGTGAGCAGCCCCAGCATTTT
-	TRBV5-5	TRBJ2-2	once	CASRLTGTGELFF	TGTGCCAGCAGACTTACAGGGACCGGGGAGCTGTTTTTT
-	TRBV18	TRBJ1-2	-	CASSSQGNYGYTF	TGTGCCAGCTCATCGCAGGGCAACTATGGCTACACCTTC
-	TRBV12-3/TRBV12-4	TRBJ1-2	few	CASSWGSVPGYTF	TGTGCCAGCAGTTGGGGGTCAGTGCCTGGCTACACCTTC
-	TRBV4-1	TRBJ2-7	-	CASSQVTGGAYEQYF	TGCGCCAGCAGCCAAGTAACCGGCGGAGCCTACGAGCAGTACTTC
-	TRBV12-5	TRBJ1-1	few	CASGLVMNTEAFF	TGTGCTAGTGGTTTGGTAATGAACACTGAAGCTTTCTTT
-	TRBV5-1	TRBJ1-6	-	CASSPDSSDGNSPLHF	TGCGCCAGCAGCCCTGATAGTTCGGACGGAAATTCACCCCTCCACTTT
-	TRBV6-1	TRBJ2-1	once	CASSETIGFEFF	TGTGCCAGCAGTGAAACCATAGGGTTTGAGTTCTTC
TRBD1	TRBV28	TRBJ1-2	-	CASSPPGQMTTYGYTF	TGTGCCAGCAGTCCCCCGGGACAGATGACGACCTATGGCTACACCTTC
-	TRBV29-1	TRBJ1-2	-	CSVEAGEHGYTF	TGCAGCGTTGAGGCCGGTGAGCATGGCTACACCTTC
-	TRBV12-3/TRBV12-4	TRBJ2-1	once	CASSYPGVNEQFF	TGTGCCAGCAGTTACCCCGGAGTCAATGAGCAGTTCTTC
-	TRBV28	TRBJ1-5	-	CASSSRGRPSNQPQHF	TGTGCCAGCAGTTCCAGAGGCAGACCCAGCAATCAGCCCCAGCATTTT
-	TRBV24-1	TRBJ2-5	-	CATSESGLETQYF	TGTGCCACCAGTGAGTCAGGGTTGGAGACCCAGTACTTC
-	TRBV20-1	TRBJ2-5	-	CSAGPKETQYF	TGCAGTGCTGGGCCAAAAGAGACCCAGTACTTC
TRBD1	TRBV3-1/TRBV3-2	TRBJ1-1	-	CASSLQDRYAEAFF	TGTGCCAGCAGCCTTCAGGACAGGTACGCTGAAGCTTTCTTT
TRBD2	TRBV2	TRBJ2-3	-	CASKLLAGGQDTQYF	TGTGCCAGCAAATTGCTAGCGGGGGGTCAGGATACGCAGTATTTT
-	TRBV2	TRBJ1-5	-	CASRGERSNQPQHF	TGTGCCAGCAGGGGAGAGAGAAGCAATCAGCCCCAGCATTTT
-	TRBV11-2	TRBJ1-5	-	CASSSHSNQPQHF	TGTGCCAGCAGCTCCCATAGCAATCAGCCCCAGCATTTT
TRBD1	TRBV6-5	TRBJ1-2	-	CASRMGLDRSFGYTF	TGTGCCAGCAGAATGGGATTGGACAGGTCGTTTGGCTACACCTTC
-	TRBV21-1	TRBJ2-1	-	CASSKRILAGGPQPHRNEQFF	TGTGCCAGCAGCAAAAGGATACTAGCGGGGGGACCTCAACCCCATCGCAATGAGCAGTTCTTC
TRBD1	TRBV6-2/TRBV6-3	TRBJ1-1	-	CASSLTGPEAFF	TGTGCCAGCAGTTTGACAGGGCCTGAAGCTTTCTTT
-	TRBV29-1	TRBJ1-1	few	CSVWREVDTEAFF	TGCAGCGTTTGGAGGGAAGTAGACACTGAAGCTTTCTTT
-	TRBV6-2/TRBV6-3	TRBJ2-3	once	CASSPQVLTDTQYF	TGTGCCAGCAGTCCACAGGTTCTCACAGATACGCAGTATTTT
-	TRBV6-5	TRBJ1-2	-	CASSRIDSYGYTF	TGTGCCAGCAGCAGAATCGACAGCTATGGCTACACCTTC
-	TRBV9	TRBJ2-3	-	CASSKLGPPTDTQYF	TGTGCCAGCAGCAAACTAGGCCCCCCCACAGATACGCAGTATTTT
-	TRBV7-9	TRBJ2-3	-	CASSFRDPGWDTQYF	TGTGCCAGCAGCTTTAGAGATCCAGGGTGGGATACGCAGTATTTT
TRBD1	TRBV2	TRBJ1-2	once	CASGQGMTSGYTF	TGTGCCAGCGGACAGGGAATGACGTCTGGCTACACCTTC
TRBD2	TRBV28	TRBJ2-3	-	CASSRPSTSGVTQYF	TGTGCCAGCAGCCGCCCGTCGACTAGCGGGGTGACGCAGTATTTT
-	TRBV7-8	TRBJ2-7	-	CASSSRDSSYEQYF	TGTGCCAGCAGCTCCCGGGACTCCTCCTACGAGCAGTACTTC
-	TRBV7-2	TRBJ1-3	once	CASGHREAFSGNTIYF	TGTGCCAGCGGTCACCGTGAGGCATTCTCTGGAAACACCATATATTTT
-	TRBV10-1	TRBJ2-2	-	CASTPGTTMNTGELFF	TGCGCCAGCACCCCAGGGACGACCATGAACACCGGGGAGCTGTTTTTT
-	TRBV12-3/TRBV12-4	TRBJ2-3	-	CASRRDTTDTQYF	TGTGCCAGCAGACGAGACACCACAGATACGCAGTATTTT
-	TRBV20-1	TRBJ2-2	-	CSASHPGGENTGELFF	TGCAGTGCTAGTCACCCCGGGGGTGAGAACACCGGGGAGCTGTTTTTT
TRBD2	TRBV11-2	TRBJ2-1	-	CASSLVAGGFLNEQFF	TGTGCCAGCAGCTTAGTAGCGGGGGGGTTTCTCAATGAGCAGTTCTTC
-	TRBV3-1/TRBV3-2	TRBJ1-6	once	CASSQVIRQTSFQPNNSPLHF	TGTGCCAGCAGCCAAGTCATACGCCAGACCTCCTTTCAACCCAATAATTCACCCCTCCACTTT